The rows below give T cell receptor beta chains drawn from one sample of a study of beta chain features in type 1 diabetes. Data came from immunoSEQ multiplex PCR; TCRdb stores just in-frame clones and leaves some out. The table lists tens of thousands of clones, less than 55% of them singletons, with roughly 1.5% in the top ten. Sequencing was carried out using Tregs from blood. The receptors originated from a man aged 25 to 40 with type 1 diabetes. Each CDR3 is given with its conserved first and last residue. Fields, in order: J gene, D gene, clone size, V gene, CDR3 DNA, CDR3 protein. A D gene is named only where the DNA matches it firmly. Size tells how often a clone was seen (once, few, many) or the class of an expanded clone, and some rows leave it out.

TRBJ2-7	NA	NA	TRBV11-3	TGTGCCAGCAGCTTAGTGCAGGAGGGAGAGCAGTACTTC	CASSLVQEGEQYF
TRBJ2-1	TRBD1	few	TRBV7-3	TGTGCCAGCAGCTTAAGGGACAGGGACAATGAGCAGTTCTTC	CASSLRDRDNEQFF
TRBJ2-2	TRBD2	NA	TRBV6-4	TGTGCCAGCACCCAACTAGCGGGAGCCCCCACCGGGGAGCTGTTTTTT	CASTQLAGAPTGELFF
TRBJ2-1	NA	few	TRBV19	TGTGCCAGTAGATCGGAGAGCTCCTACAATGAGCAGTTCTTC	CASRSESSYNEQFF
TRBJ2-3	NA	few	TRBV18	TGTGCCAGCTCATCGACACGAGATACGCAGTATTTT	CASSSTRDTQYF
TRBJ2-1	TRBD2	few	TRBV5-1	TGCGCCAGCAGCTTCTTAGCGGGAGGGTTAACGAATGAGCAGTTCTTC	CASSFLAGGLTNEQFF
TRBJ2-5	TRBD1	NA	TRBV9	TGTGCCAGCAGCGTAGGCCTTTCGCCCAGGGGGAACGAAGAGACCCAGTACTTC	CASSVGLSPRGNEETQYF
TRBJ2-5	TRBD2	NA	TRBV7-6	TGTGCCAGCAGCTTACAGCGGGGACTAGCGGAAGAGACCCAGTACTTC	CASSLQRGLAEETQYF
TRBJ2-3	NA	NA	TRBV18	TGTGCCAGCTCACGGAACAGCCCGCCTTGGTCTACGCAGTATTTT	CASSRNSPPWSTQYF
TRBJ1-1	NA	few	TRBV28	TGTGCCGCCGCTACTAACACTGAAGCTTTCTTT	CAAATNTEAFF
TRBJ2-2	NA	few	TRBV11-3	TGTGCCAGCAGCCAGAGCGGAGGGGAGCTGTTTTTT	CASSQSGGELFF
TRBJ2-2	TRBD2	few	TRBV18	TGTGCCAGCTCACCTCTTCTAGCGGGAGACGGGGAGCTGTTTTTT	CASSPLLAGDGELFF
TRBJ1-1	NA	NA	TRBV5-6	TGTGCCAGCAGCCGCCGGGCGGGGGGGGGAAACACTGAAGCTTTCTTT	CASSRRAGGGNTEAFF
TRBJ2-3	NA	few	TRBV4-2	TGTGCCAGCAGCCAATCCCCGGCGGCCTTCGGAACAGATACGCAGTATTTT	CASSQSPAAFGTDTQYF
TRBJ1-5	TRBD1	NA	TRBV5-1	TGCGCCAGCAGCTTGGGACAGGGTGGGCAGCCCCAGCATTTT	CASSLGQGGQPQHF
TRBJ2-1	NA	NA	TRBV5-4	TGTGCCAGCAGCTTGGCGGCGGGACCCCGGGTCTTC	CASSLAAGPRVF
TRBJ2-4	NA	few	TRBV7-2	TGTGCCAGCAGCCCCACCCTCTTAGCAAACATTCAGTACTTC	CASSPTLLANIQYF
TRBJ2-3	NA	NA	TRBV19	TGTGCCAGTAGTACCCTCGGGAAGGGCCCAGATACGCAGTATTTT	CASSTLGKGPDTQYF
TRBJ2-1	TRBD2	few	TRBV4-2	TGTGCCAGCAGCCCGAGGGAGGGAGAGCAGTTCTTC	CASSPREGEQFF
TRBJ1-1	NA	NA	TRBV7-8	TGTGCCAGCAGCTTAACGGGGTTGGGCACTGAAGCTTTCTTT	CASSLTGLGTEAFF
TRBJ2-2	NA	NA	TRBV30	TGTGCCGGACAAGGATCATACGTGACCGGGGAGCTGTTTTTT	CAGQGSYVTGELFF
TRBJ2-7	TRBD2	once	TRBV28	TGTGCCAGTGGACTAGCGGGAACCCACGAGCAGTACTTC	CASGLAGTHEQYF
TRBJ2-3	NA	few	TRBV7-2	TGTGCCAGCAGCTCGATGAACAGGGCTAGGGATACGCAGTATTTT	CASSSMNRARDTQYF
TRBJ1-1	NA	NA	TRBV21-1	TGTGCCAGCAGCAATGCAGGGGTGTTCGACACTGAAGCTTTCTTT	CASSNAGVFDTEAFF
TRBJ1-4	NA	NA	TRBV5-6	TGTGCCAGCAGCCGAATCGCGGGGATTGATGAAAAACTGTTTTTT	CASSRIAGIDEKLFF
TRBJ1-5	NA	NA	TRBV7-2	TGTGCCAGCAGCTTAAGGATCGCACGGGAGGGTATGCATCAGCCCCAGCATTTT	CASSLRIAREGMHQPQHF
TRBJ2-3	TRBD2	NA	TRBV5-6	TGTGCCAGCAGCTTTAAAGCGGGAGTCTCGGATACGCAGTATTTT	CASSFKAGVSDTQYF
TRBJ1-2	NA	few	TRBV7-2	TGTGCCAGCAGCTTAATCGCGGTTAACTATGGCTACACCTTC	CASSLIAVNYGYTF
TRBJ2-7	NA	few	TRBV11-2	TGTGCCAGCAGCTTAGCCACCACTAGCCTCGAGCAGTACTTC	CASSLATTSLEQYF
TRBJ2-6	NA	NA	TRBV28	TGTGCCAGCTCTGGGGACTTTGGGGCCAACGTCCTGACTTTC	CASSGDFGANVLTF
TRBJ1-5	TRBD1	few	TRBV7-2	TGTGCCAGCAGCTTAGTTGGAACAGGGACAGGCAATCAGCCCCAGCATTTT	CASSLVGTGTGNQPQHF
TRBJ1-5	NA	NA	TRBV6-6	TGTGCCAGCAGTTACTCTCAGGTTAGGAGCAATCAGCCCCAGCATTTT	CASSYSQVRSNQPQHF
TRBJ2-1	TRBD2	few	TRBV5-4	TGTGCCAGCAGCTTGGGAGCGGGAGGGCCCAATGAGCAGTTCTTC	CASSLGAGGPNEQFF
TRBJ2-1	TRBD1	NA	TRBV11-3	TGTGCCAGCAGCTTGTCGACCGGGACAGATCTGGTCTTC	CASSLSTGTDLVF
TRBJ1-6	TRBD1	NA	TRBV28	TGTGCCAGCAGTTTAAGGGACAGGGACGGTTCACCCCTCCACTTT	CASSLRDRDGSPLHF
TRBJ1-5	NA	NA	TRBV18	TGTGCCAGCTCACCGCAAGGACAGCCAAATCAGCCCCAGCATTTT	CASSPQGQPNQPQHF
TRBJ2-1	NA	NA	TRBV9	TGTGCCAGCAGCGCCAGTAGCGGACGCTACAATGAGCAGTTCTTC	CASSASSGRYNEQFF
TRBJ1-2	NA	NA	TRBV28	TGTGCCAGCAGTTTAGTAAACTATGGCTACACCTTC	CASSLVNYGYTF
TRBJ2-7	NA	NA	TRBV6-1	TGTGCCAGCAGTGAACCCGCGGTTTCCTACGAGCAGTACTTC	CASSEPAVSYEQYF
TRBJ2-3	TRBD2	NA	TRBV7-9	TGTGCCAGCAGCGTGGGACTAGCAACTAGCACAGATACGCAGTATTTT	CASSVGLATSTDTQYF
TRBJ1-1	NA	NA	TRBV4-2	TGTGCCAGCAGCCAGCCGACGCAGGGTGACACTGAAGCTTTCTTT	CASSQPTQGDTEAFF
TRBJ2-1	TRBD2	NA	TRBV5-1	TGCGCCAGCAGCGCCGGGACTAGCGGGGGTAATGAGCAGTTCTTC	CASSAGTSGGNEQFF